Described below is a single T cell receptor (beta chain) sequence and its context. Other DNA variants within this sample encode the same CDR3. The table came from immunoSEQ multiplex PCR; TCRdb's copy has only in-frame clones and leaves some out. This sample has approximately 320,000 clones, with roughly 90% found just once. The sample belongs to a study of blood T cell repertoires in COVID-19. Across the whole study: Samples of COVID-19 (acute and convalescent) were obtained from the United States, Italy and Spain.

The CDR3 spans 14 residues. Germline V CDR1 and CDR2: SGHTA, FQGNSA. J lost 1 base, V lost 4 bases, and 3 bases had no gene match. The chain links TRBV7-2 to TRBJ2-7; 8 bases line up with TRBD1. The sequenced sample was PBMCs or T cells enriched from blood (not recorded which). This TCR came from a man in his 60s who had recovered from COVID-19. CDR3 DNA sequence: TGTGCCAGCAGCTCCGACAGGGGATCCTACGAGCAGTACTTC. Translated, it gives CASSSDRGSYEQYF.